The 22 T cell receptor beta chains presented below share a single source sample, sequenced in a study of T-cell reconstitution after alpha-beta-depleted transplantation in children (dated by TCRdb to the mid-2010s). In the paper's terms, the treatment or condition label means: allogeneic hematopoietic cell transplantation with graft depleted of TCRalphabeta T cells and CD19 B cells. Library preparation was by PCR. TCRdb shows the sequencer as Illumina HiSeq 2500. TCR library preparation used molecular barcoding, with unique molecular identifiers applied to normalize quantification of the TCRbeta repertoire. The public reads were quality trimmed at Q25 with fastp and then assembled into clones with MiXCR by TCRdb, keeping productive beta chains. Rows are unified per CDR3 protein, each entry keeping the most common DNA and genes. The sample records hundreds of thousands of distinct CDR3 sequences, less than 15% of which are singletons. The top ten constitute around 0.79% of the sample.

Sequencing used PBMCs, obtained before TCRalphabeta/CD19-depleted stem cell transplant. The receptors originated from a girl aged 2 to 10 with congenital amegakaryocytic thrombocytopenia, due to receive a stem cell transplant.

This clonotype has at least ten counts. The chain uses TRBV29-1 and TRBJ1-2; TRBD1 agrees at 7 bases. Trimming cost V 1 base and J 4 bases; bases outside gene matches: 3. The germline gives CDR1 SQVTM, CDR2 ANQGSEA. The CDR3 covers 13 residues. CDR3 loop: CSVEGYRGYGYTF. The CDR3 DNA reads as TGCAGCGTTGAAGGGTACAGGGGCTATGGCTACACCTTC.

The CDR3 DNA sequence: TGCAGTGCCACAGGGTCTGGGGCCAACGTCCTGACTTTC. It yields the protein CSATGSGANVLTF. This chain links TRBV20-1 with TRBJ2-6; a weak D match, TRBD1 (6 bases). This CDR3 contains 13 residues. Germline CDR1 DFQATT, CDR2 SNEGSKA (reference sequence). Trimming took 6 bases from V and 1 from J, leaving 7 bases between them.

This CDR3 is CATSDPSGSGAYNEQFF. In nucleotides, the CDR3 is TGTGCCACCAGTGACCCTTCCGGAAGCGGGGCCTACAATGAGCAGTTCTTC. This chain connects TRBV24-1 to TRBJ2-1; 7 nucleotides line up with TRBD2. Germline CDR1 and CDR2: KGHDR and SFDVKD. CDR3 length: 17 residues. The ends lost 4 bases at V and 2 bases at J; junction bases unmatched: 10.

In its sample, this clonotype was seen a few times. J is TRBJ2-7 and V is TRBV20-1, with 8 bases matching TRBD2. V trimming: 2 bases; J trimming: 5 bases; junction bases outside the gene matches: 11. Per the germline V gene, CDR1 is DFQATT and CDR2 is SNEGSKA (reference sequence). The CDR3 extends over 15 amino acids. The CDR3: CSARIAGGLDDEQYF. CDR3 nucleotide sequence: TGCAGTGCTAGAATCGCGGGAGGCCTCGACGACGAGCAGTACTTC.

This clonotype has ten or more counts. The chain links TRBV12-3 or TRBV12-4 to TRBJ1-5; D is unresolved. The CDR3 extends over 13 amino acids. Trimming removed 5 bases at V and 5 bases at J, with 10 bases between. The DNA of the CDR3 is TGTGCCAGCAGTAGGGAGGCGGATCAGCCCCAGCATTTT. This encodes CASSREADQPQHF.

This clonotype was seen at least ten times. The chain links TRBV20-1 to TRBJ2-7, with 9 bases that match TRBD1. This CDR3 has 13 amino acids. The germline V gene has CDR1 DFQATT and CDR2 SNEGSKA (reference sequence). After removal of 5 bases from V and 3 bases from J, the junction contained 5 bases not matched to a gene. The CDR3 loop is CSAGTGRGYEQYF. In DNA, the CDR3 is TGCAGTGCTGGGACAGGGAGGGGCTACGAGCAGTACTTC.

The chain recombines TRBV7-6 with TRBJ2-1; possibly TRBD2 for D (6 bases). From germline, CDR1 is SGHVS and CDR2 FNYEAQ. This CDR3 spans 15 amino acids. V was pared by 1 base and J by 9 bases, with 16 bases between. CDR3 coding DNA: TGTGCCAGCAGCTTAGAAAGACTAGATGGTGGTGAGCAGTTCTTC. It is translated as CASSLERLDGGEQFF.

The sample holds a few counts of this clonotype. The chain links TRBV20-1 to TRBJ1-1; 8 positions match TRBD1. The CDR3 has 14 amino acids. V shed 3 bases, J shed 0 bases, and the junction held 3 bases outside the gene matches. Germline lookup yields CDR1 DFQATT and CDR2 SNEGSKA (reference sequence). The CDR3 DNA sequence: TGCAGTGCTAGCCGGGACAGGATGAACACTGAAGCTTTCTTT. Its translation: CSASRDRMNTEAFF.

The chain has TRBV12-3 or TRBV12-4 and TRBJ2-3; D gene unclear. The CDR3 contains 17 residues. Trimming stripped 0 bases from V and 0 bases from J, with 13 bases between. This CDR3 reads CASSLAWAATSTDTQYF. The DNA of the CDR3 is TGTGCCAGCAGTTTAGCATGGGCCGCGACTAGCACAGATACGCAGTATTTT.

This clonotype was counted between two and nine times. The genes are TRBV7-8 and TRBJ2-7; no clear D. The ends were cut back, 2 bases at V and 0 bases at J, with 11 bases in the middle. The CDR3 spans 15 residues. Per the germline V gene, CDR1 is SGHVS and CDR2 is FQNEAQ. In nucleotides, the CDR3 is TGTGCCAGCAGCTTATTCGTGGTTAACTCCTACGAGCAGTACTTC. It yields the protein CASSLFVVNSYEQYF.

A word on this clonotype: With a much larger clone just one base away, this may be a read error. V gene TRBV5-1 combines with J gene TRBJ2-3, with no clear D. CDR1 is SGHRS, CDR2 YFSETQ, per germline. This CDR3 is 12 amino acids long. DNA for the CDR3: TGCGCCAGCAGCATGAGCATAGATACGCAGTATTTT. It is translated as CASSMSIDTQYF.

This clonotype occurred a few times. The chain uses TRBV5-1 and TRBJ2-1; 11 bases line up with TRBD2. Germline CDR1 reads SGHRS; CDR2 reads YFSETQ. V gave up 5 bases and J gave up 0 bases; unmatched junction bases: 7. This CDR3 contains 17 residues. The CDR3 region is CASSPPTSGDSYNEQFF. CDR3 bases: TGCGCCAGCAGTCCGCCGACTAGCGGGGACTCCTACAATGAGCAGTTCTTC. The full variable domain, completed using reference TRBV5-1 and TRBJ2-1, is KAGVTQTPRYLIKTRGQQVTLSCSPISGHRSVSWYQQTPGQGLQFLFEYFSETQRNKGNFPGRFSGRQFSNSRSEMNVSTLELGDSALYLCASSPPTSGDSYNEQFFGPGTRLTVL.

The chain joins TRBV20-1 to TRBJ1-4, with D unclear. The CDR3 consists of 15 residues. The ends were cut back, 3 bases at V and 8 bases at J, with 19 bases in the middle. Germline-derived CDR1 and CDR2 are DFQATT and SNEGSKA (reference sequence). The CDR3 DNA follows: TGCAGTGCTAGCGGATGGTCTGGCGGCGGGGAAAAACTGTTTTTT. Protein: CSASGWSGGGEKLFF.

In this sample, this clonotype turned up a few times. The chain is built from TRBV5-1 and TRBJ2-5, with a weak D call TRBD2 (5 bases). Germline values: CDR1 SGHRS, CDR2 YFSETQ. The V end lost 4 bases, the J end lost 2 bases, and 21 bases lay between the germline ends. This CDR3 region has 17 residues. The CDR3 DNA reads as TGCGCCAGCAGCCTCGTACCGGACTCAGCTTCTCAAGAGACCCAGTACTTC. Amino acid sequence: CASSLVPDSASQETQYF.

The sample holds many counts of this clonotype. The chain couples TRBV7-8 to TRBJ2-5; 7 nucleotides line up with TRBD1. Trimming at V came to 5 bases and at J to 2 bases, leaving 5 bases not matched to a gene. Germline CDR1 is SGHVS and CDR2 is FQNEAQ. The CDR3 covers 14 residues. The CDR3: CASSPDRVQETQYF. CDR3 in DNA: TGTGCCAGCAGCCCCGACAGGGTGCAAGAGACCCAGTACTTC. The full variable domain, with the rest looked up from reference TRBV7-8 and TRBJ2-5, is GAGVSQSPRYKVAKRGQDVALRCDPISGHVSLFWYQQALGQGPEFLTYFQNEAQLDKSGLPSDRFFAERPEGSVSTLKIQRTQQEDSAVYLCASSPDRVQETQYFGPGTRLLVL.

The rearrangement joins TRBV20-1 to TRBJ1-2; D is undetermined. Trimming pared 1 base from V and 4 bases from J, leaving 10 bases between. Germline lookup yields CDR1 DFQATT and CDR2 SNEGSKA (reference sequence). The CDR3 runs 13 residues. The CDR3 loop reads CSARGLGFYGYTF. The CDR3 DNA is TGCAGTGCTAGAGGCTTAGGGTTCTATGGCTACACCTTC.

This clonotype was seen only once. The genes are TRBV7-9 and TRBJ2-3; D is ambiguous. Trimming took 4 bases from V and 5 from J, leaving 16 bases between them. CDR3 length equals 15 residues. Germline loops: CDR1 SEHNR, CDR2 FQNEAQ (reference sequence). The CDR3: CASSSGQPGKDTQYF. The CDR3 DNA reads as TGTGCCAGCAGCTCCGGGCAGCCCGGCAAAGATACGCAGTATTTT.

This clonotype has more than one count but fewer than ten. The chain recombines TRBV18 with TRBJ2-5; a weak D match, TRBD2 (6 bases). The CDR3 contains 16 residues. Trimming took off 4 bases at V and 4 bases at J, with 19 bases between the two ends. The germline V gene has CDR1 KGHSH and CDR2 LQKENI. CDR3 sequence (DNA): TGTGCCAGCTCACTCGGACGCCCCTCGGAGGGAGAGACCCAGTACTTC. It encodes CASSLGRPSEGETQYF.

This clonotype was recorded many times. For the CDR3, the DNA is TGCGCCAGCAGTCGGGACGTTTACAATGAGCAGTTCTTC. Amino acids: CASSRDVYNEQFF. The chain recombines TRBV5-1 with TRBJ2-1; the D gene could be TRBD1 or TRBD2 (5 bases each). Germline CDR1 is SGHRS and CDR2 is YFSETQ. The CDR3 loop spans 13 amino acids. The V gene lost 5 bases and the J gene lost 4 bases, with 10 bases spanning the gap.

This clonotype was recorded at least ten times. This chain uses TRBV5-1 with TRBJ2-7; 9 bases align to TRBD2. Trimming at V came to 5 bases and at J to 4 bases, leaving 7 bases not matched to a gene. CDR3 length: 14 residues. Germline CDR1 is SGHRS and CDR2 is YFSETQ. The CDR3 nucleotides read TGCGCCAGCAGGATTCTAGCGGGAAGATACGAGCAGTACTTC. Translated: CASRILAGRYEQYF. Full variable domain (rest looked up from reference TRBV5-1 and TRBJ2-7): KAGVTQTPRYLIKTRGQQVTLSCSPISGHRSVSWYQQTPGQGLQFLFEYFSETQRNKGNFPGRFSGRQFSNSRSEMNVSTLELGDSALYLCASRILAGRYEQYFGPGTRLTVT.

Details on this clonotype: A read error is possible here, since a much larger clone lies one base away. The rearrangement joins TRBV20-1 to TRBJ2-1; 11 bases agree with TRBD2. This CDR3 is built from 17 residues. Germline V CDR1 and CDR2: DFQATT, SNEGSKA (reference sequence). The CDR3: CSARQLAGDSSSNEQFF. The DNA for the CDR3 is TGCAGTGCTAGACAACTAGCGGGAGACTCCTCCTCCAATGAGCAGTTCTTC.

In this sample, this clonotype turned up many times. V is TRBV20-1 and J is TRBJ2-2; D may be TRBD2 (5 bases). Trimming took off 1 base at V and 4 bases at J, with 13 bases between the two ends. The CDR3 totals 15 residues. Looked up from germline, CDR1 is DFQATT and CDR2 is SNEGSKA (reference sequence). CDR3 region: CSARVALSSTGELFF. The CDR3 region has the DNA TGCAGTGCTAGAGTAGCGCTTAGTTCCACCGGGGAGCTGTTTTTT.